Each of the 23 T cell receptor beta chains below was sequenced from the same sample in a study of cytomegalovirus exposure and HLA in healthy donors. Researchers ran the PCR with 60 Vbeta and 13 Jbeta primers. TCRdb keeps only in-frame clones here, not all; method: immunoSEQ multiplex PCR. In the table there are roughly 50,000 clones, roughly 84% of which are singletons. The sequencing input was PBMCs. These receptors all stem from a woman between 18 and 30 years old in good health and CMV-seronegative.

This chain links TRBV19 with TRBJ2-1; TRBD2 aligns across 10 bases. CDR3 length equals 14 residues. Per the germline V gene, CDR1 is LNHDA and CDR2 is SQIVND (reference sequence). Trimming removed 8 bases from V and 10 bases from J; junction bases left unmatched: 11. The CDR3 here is CASAEASGRGEQFF. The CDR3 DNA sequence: TGTGCCAGTGCGGAGGCTAGCGGGAGAGGGGAGCAGTTCTTC.

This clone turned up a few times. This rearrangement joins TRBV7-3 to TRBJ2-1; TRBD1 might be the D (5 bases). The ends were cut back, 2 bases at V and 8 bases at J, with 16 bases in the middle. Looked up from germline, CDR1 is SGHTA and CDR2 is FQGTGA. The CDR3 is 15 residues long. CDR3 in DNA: TGTGCCAGCAGCTTAGGGGCTAATTTGGTGGATGAGCAGTTCTTC. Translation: CASSLGANLVDEQFF.

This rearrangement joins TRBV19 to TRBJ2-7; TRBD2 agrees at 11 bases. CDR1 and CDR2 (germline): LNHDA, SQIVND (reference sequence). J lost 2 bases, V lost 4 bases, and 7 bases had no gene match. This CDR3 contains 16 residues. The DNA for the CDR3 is TGTGCCAGTAGTAGAACTAGCGGGAGTTCCCCCTACGAGCAGTACTTC. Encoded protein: CASSRTSGSSPYEQYF.

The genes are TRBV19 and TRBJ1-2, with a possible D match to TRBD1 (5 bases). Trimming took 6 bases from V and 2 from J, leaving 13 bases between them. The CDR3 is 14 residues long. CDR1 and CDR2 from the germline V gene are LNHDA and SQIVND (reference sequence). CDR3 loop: CASRNEGANYGYTF. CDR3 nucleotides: TGTGCCAGTAGGAACGAAGGGGCGAACTATGGCTACACCTTC.

CDR3 in amino acids: CAAGVPEQFF. CDR3 DNA: TGTGCCGCCGGGGTTCCTGAGCAGTTCTTC. The chain carries TRBV6-5 and TRBJ2-1, with D possibly being TRBD2 (5 bases). CDR1 is MNHEY, CDR2 SVGAGI, per germline. Trimming shortened V by 11 bases and J by 9 bases, and 11 bases separated the two germline ends. CDR3 size: 10 residues.

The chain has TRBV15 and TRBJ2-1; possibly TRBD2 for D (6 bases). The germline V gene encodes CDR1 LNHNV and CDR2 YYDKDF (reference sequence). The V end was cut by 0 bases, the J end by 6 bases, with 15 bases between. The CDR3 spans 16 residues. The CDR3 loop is CATSRDTRASANEQFF. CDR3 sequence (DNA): TGTGCCACCAGCAGAGATACCCGGGCTAGCGCCAATGAGCAGTTCTTC.

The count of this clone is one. The CDR3 nucleotides read TGTGCCAGCAGCTCCCAATCAAACACCGGGGAGCTGTTTTTT. It is translated as CASSSQSNTGELFF. The rearrangement joins TRBV11-1 to TRBJ2-2; no reliable D call. The CDR3 spans 14 residues. Germline assignment: CDR1 SGHAT and CDR2 FQDESV (reference sequence). V was trimmed by 4 bases and J by 2 bases, leaving 8 bases between them. The variable domain in full, with the rest retrieved from reference TRBV11-1 and TRBJ2-2, is EAEVAQSPRYKITEKSQAVAFWCDPISGHATLYWYRQILGQGPELLVQFQDESVVDDSQLPKDRFSAERLKGVDSTLKIQPAELGDSAMYLCASSSQSNTGELFFGEGSRLTVL.

The CDR3 DNA is TGTGCCAGCAGCTCAAGGACAGGGGTCTATGGCTACACCTTC. Protein: CASSSRTGVYGYTF. This chain uses TRBV7-9 with TRBJ1-2; 9 bases agree with TRBD1. The germline V gene has CDR1 SEHNR and CDR2 FQNEAQ (reference sequence). CDR3 length equals 14 residues. V shed 4 bases, J shed 4 bases, and the junction held 4 bases outside the gene matches.

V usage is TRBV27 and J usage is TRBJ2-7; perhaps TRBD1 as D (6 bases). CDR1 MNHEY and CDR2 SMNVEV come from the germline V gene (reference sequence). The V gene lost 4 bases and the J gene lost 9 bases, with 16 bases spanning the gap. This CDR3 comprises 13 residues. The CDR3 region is CASSSRSRGRQYF. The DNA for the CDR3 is TGTGCCAGCAGTTCCCGAAGCAGGGGTAGGCAGTACTTC.

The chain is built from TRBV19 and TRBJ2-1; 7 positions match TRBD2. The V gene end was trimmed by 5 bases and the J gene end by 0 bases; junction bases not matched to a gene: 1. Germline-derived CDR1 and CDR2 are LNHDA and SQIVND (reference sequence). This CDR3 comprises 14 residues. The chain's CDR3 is CASSLAVSYNEQFF. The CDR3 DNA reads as TGTGCCAGTAGTCTAGCGGTCTCCTACAATGAGCAGTTCTTC.

This CDR3 reads CASSVAGVGTDTQYF. CDR3 in DNA: TGTGCCAGCAGTGTAGCGGGAGTGGGGACAGATACGCAGTATTTT. This chain links TRBV2 with TRBJ2-3; 9 bases agree with TRBD2. V lost 4 bases and J lost 3; bases outside the gene matches: 5. Germline-derived CDR1 and CDR2 are SNHLY and FYNNEI. The CDR3 length is 15 residues.

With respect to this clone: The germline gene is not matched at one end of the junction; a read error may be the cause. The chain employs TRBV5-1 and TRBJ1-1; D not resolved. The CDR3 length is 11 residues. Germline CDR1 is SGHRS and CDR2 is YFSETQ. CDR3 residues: CASSLAVEAFF. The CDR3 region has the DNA TGTGCCAGCAGCTTGGCGGTTGAAGCTTTCTTT.

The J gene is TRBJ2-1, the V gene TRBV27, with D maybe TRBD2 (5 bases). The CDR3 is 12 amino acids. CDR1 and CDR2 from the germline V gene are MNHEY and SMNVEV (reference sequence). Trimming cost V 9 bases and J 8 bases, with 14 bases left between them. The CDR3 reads CASHDGVDEQFF. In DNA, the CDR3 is TGTGCCAGTCATGACGGGGTGGATGAGCAGTTCTTC.

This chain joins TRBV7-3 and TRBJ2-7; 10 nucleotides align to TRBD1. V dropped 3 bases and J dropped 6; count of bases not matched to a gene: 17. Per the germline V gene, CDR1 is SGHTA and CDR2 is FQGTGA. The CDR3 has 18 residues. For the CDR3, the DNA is TGTGCCAGCAGCTTTATTCCTTCCTACGGGACAGGGGATTGCGAGCAGTACTTC. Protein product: CASSFIPSYGTGDCEQYF.

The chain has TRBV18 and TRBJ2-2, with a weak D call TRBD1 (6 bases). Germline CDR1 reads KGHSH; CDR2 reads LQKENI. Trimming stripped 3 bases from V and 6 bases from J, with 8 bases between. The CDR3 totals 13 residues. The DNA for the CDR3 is TGTGCCAGCTCACCCACAGGGCCCGGGGAGCTGTTTTTT. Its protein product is CASSPTGPGELFF.

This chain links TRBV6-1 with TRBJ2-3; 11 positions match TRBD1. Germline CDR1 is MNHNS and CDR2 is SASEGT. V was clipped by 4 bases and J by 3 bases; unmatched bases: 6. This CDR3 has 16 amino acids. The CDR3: CASSVRDRGITDTQYF. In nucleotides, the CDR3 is TGTGCCAGCAGTGTCCGGGACAGGGGGATAACAGATACGCAGTATTTT.

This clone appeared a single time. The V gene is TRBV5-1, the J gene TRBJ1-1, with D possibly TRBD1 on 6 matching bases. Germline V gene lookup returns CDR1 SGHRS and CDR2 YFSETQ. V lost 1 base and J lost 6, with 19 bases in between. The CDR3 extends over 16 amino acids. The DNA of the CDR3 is TGCGCCAGCAGCTTGTCGGCGGGGGGGCAGGGGCCTGAAGCTTTCTTT. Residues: CASSLSAGGQGPEAFF.

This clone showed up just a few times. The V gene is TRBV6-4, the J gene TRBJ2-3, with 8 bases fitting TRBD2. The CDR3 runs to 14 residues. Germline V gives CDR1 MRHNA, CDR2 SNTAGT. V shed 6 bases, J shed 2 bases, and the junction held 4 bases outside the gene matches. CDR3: CASSPGLATDTQYF. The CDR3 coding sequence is TGTGCCAGCAGCCCAGGACTAGCCACAGATACGCAGTATTTT.

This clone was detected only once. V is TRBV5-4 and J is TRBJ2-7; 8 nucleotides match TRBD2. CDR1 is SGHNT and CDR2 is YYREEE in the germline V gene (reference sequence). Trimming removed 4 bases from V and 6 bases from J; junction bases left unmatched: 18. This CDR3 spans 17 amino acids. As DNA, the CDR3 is TGTGCCAGCAGCCCAGGTAGCAGCGGGAGCCCCATCTCCGAGCAGTACTTC. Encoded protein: CASSPGSSGSPISEQYF. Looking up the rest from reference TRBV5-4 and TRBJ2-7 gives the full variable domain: ETGVTQSPTHLIKTRGQQVTLRCSSQSGHNTVSWYQQALGQGPQFIFQYYREEENGRGNFPPRFSGLQFPNYSSELNVNALELDDSALYLCASSPGSSGSPISEQYFGPGTRLTVT.

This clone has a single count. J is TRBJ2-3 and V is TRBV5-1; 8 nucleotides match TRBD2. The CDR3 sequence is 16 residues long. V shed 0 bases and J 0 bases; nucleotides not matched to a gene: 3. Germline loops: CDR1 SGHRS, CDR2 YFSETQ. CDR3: CASSLAGGWSTDTQYF. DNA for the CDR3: TGCGCCAGCAGCTTGGCGGGGGGGTGGAGCACAGATACGCAGTATTTT.

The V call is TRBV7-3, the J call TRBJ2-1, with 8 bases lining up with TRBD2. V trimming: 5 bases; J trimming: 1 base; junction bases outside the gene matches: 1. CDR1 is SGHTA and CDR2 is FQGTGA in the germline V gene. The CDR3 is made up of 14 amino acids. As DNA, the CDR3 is TGTGCCAGCAGCATAGCGGGATCCTACAATGAGCAGTTCTTC. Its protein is CASSIAGSYNEQFF.

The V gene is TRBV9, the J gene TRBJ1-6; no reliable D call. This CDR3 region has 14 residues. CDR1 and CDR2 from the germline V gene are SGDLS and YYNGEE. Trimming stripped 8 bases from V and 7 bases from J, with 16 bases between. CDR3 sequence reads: CARSGRPGNSPLHF. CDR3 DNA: TGTGCCAGAAGTGGGAGGCCGGGGAATTCACCCCTCCACTTT.

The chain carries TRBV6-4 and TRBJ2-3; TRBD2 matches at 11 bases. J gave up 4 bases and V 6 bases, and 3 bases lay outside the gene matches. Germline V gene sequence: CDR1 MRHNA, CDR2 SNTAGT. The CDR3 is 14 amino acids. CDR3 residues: CASSVAGGADTQYF. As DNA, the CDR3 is TGTGCCAGCAGCGTAGCGGGGGGGGCAGATACGCAGTATTTT.